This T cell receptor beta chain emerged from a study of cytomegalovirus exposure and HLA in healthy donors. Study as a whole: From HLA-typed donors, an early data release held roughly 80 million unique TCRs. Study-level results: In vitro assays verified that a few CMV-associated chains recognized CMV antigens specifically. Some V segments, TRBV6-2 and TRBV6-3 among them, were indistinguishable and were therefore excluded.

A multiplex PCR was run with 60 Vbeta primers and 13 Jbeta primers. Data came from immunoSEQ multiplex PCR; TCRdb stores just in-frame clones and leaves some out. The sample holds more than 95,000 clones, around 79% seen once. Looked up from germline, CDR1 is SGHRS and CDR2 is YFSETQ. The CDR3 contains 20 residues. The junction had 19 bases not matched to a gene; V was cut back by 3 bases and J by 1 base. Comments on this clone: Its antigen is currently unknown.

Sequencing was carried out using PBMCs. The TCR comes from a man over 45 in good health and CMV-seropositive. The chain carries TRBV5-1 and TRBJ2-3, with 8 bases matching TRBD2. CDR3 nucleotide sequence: TGCGCCAGCAGCTACGACAGGACCCAGCGGGAGAGGGGGGGCACAGATACGCAGTATTTT. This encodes CASSYDRTQRERGGTDTQYF.